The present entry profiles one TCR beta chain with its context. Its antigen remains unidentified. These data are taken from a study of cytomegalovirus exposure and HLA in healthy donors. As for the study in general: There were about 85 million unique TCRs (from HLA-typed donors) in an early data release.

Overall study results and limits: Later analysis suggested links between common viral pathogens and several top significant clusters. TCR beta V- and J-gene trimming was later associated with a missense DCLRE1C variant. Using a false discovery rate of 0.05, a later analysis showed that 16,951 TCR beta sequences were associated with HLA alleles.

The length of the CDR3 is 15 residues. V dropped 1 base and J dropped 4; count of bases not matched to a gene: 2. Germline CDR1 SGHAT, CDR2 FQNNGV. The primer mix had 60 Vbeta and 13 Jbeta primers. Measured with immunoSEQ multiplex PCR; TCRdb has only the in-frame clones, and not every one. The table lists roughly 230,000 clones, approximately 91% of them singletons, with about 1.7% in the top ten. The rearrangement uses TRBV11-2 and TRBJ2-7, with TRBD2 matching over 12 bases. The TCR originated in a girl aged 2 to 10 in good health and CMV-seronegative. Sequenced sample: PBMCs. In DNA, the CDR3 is TGTGCCAGCAGCTTAGCTAGCGGGGGGGGATACGAGCAGTACTTC. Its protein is CASSLASGGGYEQYF.